Listed below are T cell receptor beta chains from one sample, sequenced in a study of cytomegalovirus exposure and HLA in healthy donors. The protocol was immunoSEQ multiplex PCR, while the TCRdb copy is restricted to in-frame clones and leaves out a portion. The repertoire holds 90,000 or so clones, with about 80% as singletons. The sequencing sample was made of PBMCs. These receptors were collected from a woman between 50 and 59 years old in good health and CMV-seropositive. Each CDR3 is given with its conserved first and last residue. D genes are given only for firm matches. The size of a clone is reported for some rows only, either as once, few or many, or as a class for expanded clones.

V gene,clone size,D gene,J gene,CDR3 DNA,CDR3 protein
TRBV6-5,NA,TRBD2,TRBJ2-1,TGTGCCAGCAGCCCTGGGACTAGCGGGAGTAATGAGCAGTTCTTC,CASSPGTSGSNEQFF
TRBV6-1,NA,TRBD1,TRBJ1-2,TGTGCCAGCAGTTCTGACAGGGTCTATGGCTACACCTTC,CASSSDRVYGYTF
TRBV7-2,few,NA,TRBJ1-1,TGTGCCAGCAGCTCAAGGGCAGGGGCGAACACTGAAGCTTTCTTT,CASSSRAGANTEAFF
TRBV5-1,NA,NA,TRBJ1-2,TGCGCCAGCAGCTTAACAGGGCCCTACGATGGCTACACCTTC,CASSLTGPYDGYTF
TRBV21-1,once,NA,TRBJ2-1,TGTGCCAGCAGCAGGGACAGTATCGGGTTTTACAATGAGCAGTTCTTC,CASSRDSIGFYNEQFF
TRBV5-1,NA,NA,TRBJ2-5,TGCGCCAGCAGCTTCGACAGTCAAGAGACCCAGTACTTC,CASSFDSQETQYF
TRBV6-5,NA,NA,TRBJ2-3,TGTGCCAGCAGTTACTCGTCAGGGGTAGATACGCAGTATTTT,CASSYSSGVDTQYF
TRBV7-3,few,TRBD2,TRBJ2-1,TGTGCCAGCAGCTTAATCCCCCTGGGGGGGAGTGAGCAGTTCTTC,CASSLIPLGGSEQFF
TRBV2,NA,TRBD2,TRBJ2-7,TGTGCCAGCCAGAGACTAGCGGGGGGGCGGTCCTACGAGCAGTACTTC,CASQRLAGGRSYEQYF
TRBV7-2,once,TRBD2,TRBJ2-3,TGTGCCAGCAGCTTAGTGGCTAGCGGGAGCCCCCCAGATACGCAGTATTTT,CASSLVASGSPPDTQYF
TRBV2,NA,TRBD1,TRBJ2-5,TGTGCCAGCAGGGGACAGCCCCAAGAGACCCAGTACTTC,CASRGQPQETQYF
TRBV11-2,once,TRBD1,TRBJ1-2,TGTGCCAGCAGCGCCTCCGGGACAGGAGTCTATGGCTACACCTTC,CASSASGTGVYGYTF
TRBV5-5,NA,NA,TRBJ1-3,TGTGCCAGCAGCTTGGAGCCGGCTGGAAACACCATATATTTT,CASSLEPAGNTIYF
TRBV7-8,NA,NA,TRBJ2-2,TGTGCCAGCAGCTTCGCAACATACACCGGGGAGCTGTTTTTT,CASSFATYTGELFF
TRBV11-2,NA,NA,TRBJ2-4,TGTGCCAGCAGCGCCCATGAGGGAAACATTCAGTACTTC,CASSAHEGNIQYF
TRBV28,NA,NA,TRBJ1-2,TGTGCCAGCAGACAGGGTGGGGGTAACTATGGCTACACCTTC,CASRQGGGNYGYTF
TRBV6-1,NA,NA,TRBJ1-1,TGTGCCAGCAGTGAATATGGGAGGGGACTGAACACTGAAGCTTTCTTT,CASSEYGRGLNTEAFF
TRBV13,NA,NA,TRBJ2-4,TGTGCCAGCAGCTCCTCAGGGGAAAACATTCAGTACTTC,CASSSSGENIQYF
TRBV6-1,NA,TRBD2,TRBJ2-1,TGTGCCAGCAGCAAAATAGCGGGAGAGTATGATGAGCAGTTCTTC,CASSKIAGEYDEQFF
TRBV7-9,NA,TRBD2,TRBJ2-5,TGTGCCAGCAGCTTAGGCGTGCGACTAGCGGCTTCTGAGACCCAGTACTTC,CASSLGVRLAASETQYF
TRBV10-1,NA,NA,TRBJ2-2,TGCGCCGGCAGGGCGGCCCCGAACACCGGGGAGCTGTTTTTT,CAGRAAPNTGELFF
TRBV2,NA,NA,TRBJ1-3,TGTGCCAGCAGTGAAGCTACTAGAAACACCATATATTTT,CASSEATRNTIYF
TRBV4-1,NA,TRBD1,TRBJ1-6,TGCGCCAGCAGCCGGGACAGGGGAAATTCACCCCTCCACTTT,CASSRDRGNSPLHF
TRBV5-1,NA,NA,TRBJ1-2,TGCGCCAGCAGCTTCGGGGCAGGGGCCTATGGCTACACCTTC,CASSFGAGAYGYTF
TRBV5-6,NA,NA,TRBJ1-6,TGTGCCAGCAGCTTGTGGGGGGACCACTCCTATAATTCACCCCTCCACTTT,CASSLWGDHSYNSPLHF
TRBV7-9,NA,TRBD2,TRBJ2-7,TGTTCCAGCAGCTTAGCGGGGGCAGGGATTCTCCACGAGCAGTACTTC,CSSSLAGAGILHEQYF
TRBV6-5,once,TRBD1,TRBJ1-1,TGTGCCAGCCCACAGGGGGCTACTCCGGACACTGAAGCTTTCTTT,CASPQGATPDTEAFF
TRBV5-1,NA,TRBD1,TRBJ2-1,TGCGCCAGCAGCTCAGGGACAGGGGGAACCTACAATGAGCAGTTCTTC,CASSSGTGGTYNEQFF
TRBV28,NA,TRBD1,TRBJ1-2,TGTGCCAGCAGTTTGTGGACAGGGGGCTATGGCTACACCTTC,CASSLWTGGYGYTF
TRBV18,NA,TRBD2,TRBJ2-1,TGTGCCAGCTCACAGAATACGGGAGGATCCTACAATGAGCAGTTCTTC,CASSQNTGGSYNEQFF
TRBV9,NA,NA,TRBJ2-1,TGTGCCAGCAGCTCCCGGATAGCGAACTACAATGAGCAGTTCTTC,CASSSRIANYNEQFF
TRBV5-1,few,NA,TRBJ2-1,TGCGCCAGCATTCGGGAGAGCAGCTATGAGCAGTTCTTC,CASIRESSYEQFF
TRBV9,NA,TRBD1,TRBJ2-7,TGTGCCAGCAGCGTAAGGGGGACAGGGTATACCCACGAGCAGTACTTC,CASSVRGTGYTHEQYF
TRBV7-2,NA,TRBD1,TRBJ1-2,TGTGCCAGCAGCTCCACCGGGACAGGCGGCTATGGCTACACCTTC,CASSSTGTGGYGYTF
TRBV6-1,NA,TRBD1,TRBJ1-4,TGTGCCAGCAGTTGGACAGGCCGTGAAAAACTGTTTTTT,CASSWTGREKLFF
TRBV5-1,NA,TRBD1,TRBJ2-5,TGCGCCAGCAGCCTGGGACAGATCCAAGAGACCCAGTACTTC,CASSLGQIQETQYF
TRBV27,once,TRBD2,TRBJ2-1,TGTGCCAGCACCGCCTTAACTAGCGGGAGAGGCAATGAGCAGTTCTTC,CASTALTSGRGNEQFF
TRBV19,NA,NA,TRBJ2-7,TGTGCCAGTAGTACCTCCCCGGGAACGGGCGAGCAGTACTTC,CASSTSPGTGEQYF
TRBV6-6,NA,NA,TRBJ1-1,TGTGCCAGCAGTTACTCGACAGACTTGAACACTGAAGCTTTCTTT,CASSYSTDLNTEAFF
TRBV6-5,NA,NA,TRBJ2-2,TGTGCCAGCAGTTATTCCACAGGAAACACCGGGGAGCTGTTTTTT,CASSYSTGNTGELFF
TRBV9,NA,TRBD2,TRBJ2-5,TGTGCCAGCAGCGCCCAGACTAGCGGGGGTACGGAGACCCAGTACTTC,CASSAQTSGGTETQYF
TRBV9,NA,NA,TRBJ2-2,TGTGCCAGCAGCGTAGCTGGGCAGGGAAAGCTGTTTTTT,CASSVAGQGKLFF